This T cell receptor (beta chain) was captured by sequencing in a study of T cells in Graves' hyperthyroidism and ophthalmopathy. In the study overall: Pretreatment peripheral blood was obtained at initial diagnosis.

Amplified regions were TCR beta CDR3 sequences from RNA transcripts. The TCR CDR3 first-round RT-PCR relied on the HTBI primer set. TCRdb reprocessed the multiplex PCR reads with MiXCR, giving one entry per CDR3 protein. The sample includes about 350,000 distinct CDR3 sequences, around a sixth of them seen just once. This clonotype was seen at least ten times. Germline V gives CDR1 MNHEY, CDR2 SVGEGT. This CDR3 is 13 amino acids long. Trimming removed 0 bases from V and 6 bases from J, with 9 bases in between. Patients having uncontrolled infection, another autoimmune disease, pregnancy or lactation were not included. Thyroid ultrasound and orbital computed tomography, with clinical symptoms and serum thyroxine and TRAb, informed diagnoses. Each 10 ml fresh peripheral blood draw supplied the PBMCs.

The receptor's source is a woman in her 40s with Graves' ophthalmopathy. The V gene is TRBV6-2 or TRBV6-3, the J gene TRBJ2-7; maybe TRBD2 (5 bases). Sequenced: blood. CDR3 DNA: TGTGCCAGCAGTTACTCGGGAGTACGCGAGCAGTACTTC. It translates to CASSYSGVREQYF.